Given below is one T cell receptor (beta chain) in context. Germline loops: CDR1 LNHDA, CDR2 SQIVND (reference sequence). V dropped 1 base and J dropped 7 bases, with 19 bases sitting between them. The CDR3 loop spans 16 amino acids. Libraries were prepared by immunoSEQ multiplex PCR; TCRdb keeps only in-frame clonotypes and omits some of them. Of about 54,000 clones in the sample, roughly 85% are singletons; the top ten hold 12%. These data belong to a study of blood T cell repertoires in COVID-19. Sequenced input: peripheral blood. The chain joins TRBV19 to TRBJ1-1; possible D gene TRBD1, 5 bases. This TCR was recovered from a human donor in a cohort sampled during active COVID-19. CDR3 in amino acids: CASSIAAGVGVDEAFF. Written as DNA, the CDR3 is TGTGCCAGTAGTATAGCGGCGGGAGTAGGGGTCGATGAAGCTTTCTTT.